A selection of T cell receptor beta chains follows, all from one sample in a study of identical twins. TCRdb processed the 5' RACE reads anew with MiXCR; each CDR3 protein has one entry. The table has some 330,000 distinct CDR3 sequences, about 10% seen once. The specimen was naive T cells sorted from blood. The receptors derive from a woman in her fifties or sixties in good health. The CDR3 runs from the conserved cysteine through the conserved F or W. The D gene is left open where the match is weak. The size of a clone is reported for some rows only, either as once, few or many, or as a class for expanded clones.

CDR3: CASSLLAGLGTGELFF; DNA: TGTGCCAGCAGCCTGCTAGCGGGGTTGGGCACCGGGGAGCTGTTTTTT; size: few; D: TRBD2; V: TRBV5-5; J: TRBJ2-2
CDR3: CASSVSAGSFYEQYF; DNA: TGTGCCAGCAGCGTAAGTGCGGGGAGCTTCTACGAGCAGTACTTC; size: few; D: .; V: TRBV9; J: TRBJ2-7
CDR3: CASSPGTRRTYTQYF; DNA: TGTGCCAGCAGTCCCGGGACAAGACGGACTTATACGCAGTATTTT; size: many; D: .; V: TRBV28; J: TRBJ2-3
CDR3: CASTTYGTNNEQFF; DNA: TGTGCCAGCACCACCTACGGGACTAACAATGAGCAGTTCTTC; size: few; D: TRBD2; V: TRBV6-1; J: TRBJ2-1
CDR3: CSAHYPGTRGEPQHF; DNA: TGCAGTGCCCACTACCCCGGGACAAGGGGGGAGCCCCAGCATTTT; size: many; D: .; V: TRBV20-1; J: TRBJ1-5
CDR3: CASSQDHEVDTQYF; DNA: TGTGCCAGCAGCCAAGATCATGAAGTCGATACGCAGTATTTT; size: few; D: .; V: TRBV4-2; J: TRBJ2-3
CDR3: CASSANRVRYNEQFF; DNA: TGTGCCAGTAGTGCGAACAGGGTTCGCTACAATGAGCAGTTCTTC; size: .; D: .; V: TRBV19; J: TRBJ2-1
CDR3: CASSLPAGQTYEQYF; DNA: TGTGCCAGCAGTTTACCCGCGGGACAAACCTACGAGCAGTACTTC; size: few; D: .; V: TRBV28; J: TRBJ2-7
CDR3: CASSRRGDGGYTF; DNA: TGCGCCAGCAGCCGCAGGGGCGACGGCGGCTACACCTTC; size: few; D: .; V: TRBV5-1; J: TRBJ1-2
CDR3: CASRGRALNTEAFF; DNA: TGCGCCAGCAGGGGCAGAGCCCTGAACACTGAAGCTTTCTTT; size: many; D: .; V: TRBV4-1; J: TRBJ1-1
CDR3: CASRKDRFSTDTQYF; DNA: TGTGCCAGCAGGAAGGACAGGTTTAGCACAGATACGCAGTATTTT; size: .; D: TRBD1; V: TRBV27; J: TRBJ2-3
CDR3: CASITGYEQFF; DNA: TGTGCCAGCATCACAGGGTACGAGCAGTTCTTC; size: few; D: .; V: TRBV6-6; J: TRBJ2-1
CDR3: CASSRSQTGKSYTF; DNA: TGTGCCAGCAGCCGCTCGCAAACAGGGAAGAGCTACACCTTC; size: few; D: .; V: TRBV5-5; J: TRBJ1-2
CDR3: CASSLSGQGYGSYNEQFF; DNA: TGTGCCAGCAGTTTATCCGGACAGGGGTACGGCTCCTACAATGAGCAGTTCTTC; size: .; D: TRBD1; V: TRBV27; J: TRBJ2-1
CDR3: CASSIFASTDTQYF; DNA: TGTGCCAGTAGTATTTTTGCGAGCACAGATACGCAGTATTTT; size: few; D: .; V: TRBV19; J: TRBJ2-3
CDR3: CAISLLTHEQFF; DNA: TGTGCCATCAGTCTCCTTACCCATGAGCAGTTCTTC; size: many; D: .; V: TRBV10-3; J: TRBJ2-1
CDR3: CASSLVTDTGELFF; DNA: TGTGCCAGCAGCTTAGTCACCGACACCGGGGAGCTGTTTTTT; size: .; D: .; V: TRBV7-6; J: TRBJ2-2
CDR3: CASRPDKLIEQYF; DNA: TGCGCCAGCAGACCTGACAAATTGATCGAGCAGTACTTC; size: few; D: .; V: TRBV5-1; J: TRBJ2-7
CDR3: CASSLQGEIYGYTF; DNA: TGTGCCAGCAGCTTACAGGGTGAGATCTATGGCTACACCTTC; size: .; D: .; V: TRBV7-2; J: TRBJ1-2
CDR3: CASSRQPDNEQFF; DNA: TGCGCCAGCAGCCGCCAGCCCGACAATGAGCAGTTCTTC; size: few; D: .; V: TRBV5-1; J: TRBJ2-1
CDR3: CASTFDGNNEQFF; DNA: TGCGCCAGCACCTTTGACGGGAACAATGAGCAGTTCTTC; size: .; D: .; V: TRBV5-1; J: TRBJ2-1
CDR3: CASSSQGGVYTEAFF; DNA: TGTGCCAGCAGCTCACAGGGTGGTGTGTACACTGAAGCTTTCTTT; size: few; D: .; V: TRBV7-3; J: TRBJ1-1
CDR3: CASVQSEGDTQYF; DNA: TGTGCCAGCGTACAAAGTGAAGGGGATACGCAGTATTTT; size: .; D: .; V: TRBV3-1; J: TRBJ2-3
CDR3: CASSLVSSYGYTF; DNA: TGCGCCAGCAGCTTGGTCAGTTCCTATGGCTACACCTTC; size: few; D: .; V: TRBV5-1; J: TRBJ1-2
CDR3: CAWDRAGSVLNEQFF; DNA: TGTGCCTGGGATAGGGCAGGGAGCGTCCTCAATGAGCAGTTCTTC; size: few; D: .; V: TRBV30; J: TRBJ2-1
CDR3: CASSVQGIVNEQYF; DNA: TGTGCCAGCAGCGTACAGGGGATCGTGAACGAGCAGTACTTC; size: few; D: TRBD1; V: TRBV7-8; J: TRBJ2-7
CDR3: CSVEDPSRGVNTEAFF; DNA: TGCAGCGTTGAAGATCCCAGCAGGGGGGTGAACACTGAAGCTTTCTTT; size: .; D: TRBD1; V: TRBV29-1; J: TRBJ1-1
CDR3: CASSRRDPNTGELFF; DNA: TGTGCCAGCAGCCGTCGGGACCCTAACACCGGGGAGCTGTTTTTT; size: many; D: .; V: TRBV12-3/TRBV12-4; J: TRBJ2-2
CDR3: CASSMTGIGGGNEQFF; DNA: TGTGCCAGCAGTATGACAGGGATAGGTGGTGGAAATGAGCAGTTCTTC; size: many; D: TRBD1; V: TRBV12-3/TRBV12-4; J: TRBJ2-1
CDR3: CASSTGLPGELFF; DNA: TGTGCCAGCAGTACAGGGCTACCCGGGGAGCTGTTTTTT; size: few; D: .; V: TRBV25-1; J: TRBJ2-2
CDR3: CASSLRGSAGANVLTF; DNA: TGCGCCAGCAGCTTGAGGGGATCTGCCGGGGCCAACGTCCTGACTTTC; size: .; D: .; V: TRBV5-1; J: TRBJ2-6
CDR3: CAWETGFSYEQYF; DNA: TGTGCCTGGGAAACAGGGTTCTCCTACGAGCAGTACTTC; size: .; D: .; V: TRBV30; J: TRBJ2-7
CDR3: CSATTANTEAFF; DNA: TGCAGTGCGACCACAGCTAACACTGAAGCTTTCTTT; size: many; D: .; V: TRBV20-1; J: TRBJ1-1
CDR3: CASSQEGVPSEQFF; DNA: TGTGCCAGCAGCCAAGAAGGGGTACCGAGTGAGCAGTTCTTC; size: few; D: .; V: TRBV4-2; J: TRBJ2-1
CDR3: CASSQGVGTSTDTQYF; DNA: TGCGCCAGCAGCCAAGGGGTGGGTACGAGCACAGATACGCAGTATTTT; size: few; D: .; V: TRBV4-1; J: TRBJ2-3
CDR3: CASSQEPSLRETQYF; DNA: TGTGCCAGCAGCCAAGAGCCATCGCTGAGGGAGACCCAGTACTTC; size: few; D: .; V: TRBV3-1; J: TRBJ2-5
CDR3: CASSSAIGTDTQYF; DNA: TGTGCCAGCAGCTCCGCGATCGGCACAGATACGCAGTATTTT; size: .; D: .; V: TRBV12-3/TRBV12-4; J: TRBJ2-3
CDR3: CAIKPSGRGDTGELFF; DNA: TGTGCCATCAAGCCTAGCGGGAGAGGCGACACCGGGGAGCTGTTTTTT; size: .; D: TRBD2; V: TRBV10-3; J: TRBJ2-2
CDR3: CASSPTLRATGELFF; DNA: TGTGCCAGCAGCCCGACCTTGCGGGCCACCGGGGAGCTGTTTTTT; size: .; D: .; V: TRBV11-2; J: TRBJ2-2
CDR3: CSARDPLSGGNEQFF; DNA: TGCAGTGCTAGAGACCCCCTGAGTGGGGGGAATGAGCAGTTCTTC; size: many; D: .; V: TRBV20-1; J: TRBJ2-1
CDR3: CASTRGETQYF; DNA: TGTGCCAGCACTAGGGGAGAGACCCAGTACTTC; size: many; D: .; V: TRBV12-3/TRBV12-4; J: TRBJ2-5
CDR3: CASSPPGLAGTVEQFF; DNA: TGTGCTAGCAGCCCCCCGGGACTAGCGGGAACCGTTGAGCAGTTCTTC; size: few; D: TRBD2; V: TRBV7-7; J: TRBJ2-1
CDR3: CSAIHEGPYNEQFF; DNA: TGCAGTGCCATACACGAGGGCCCCTACAATGAGCAGTTCTTC; size: few; D: .; V: TRBV20-1; J: TRBJ2-1
CDR3: CASSTQGSTDTQYF; DNA: TGTGCCAGCAGCACACAGGGGAGCACAGATACGCAGTATTTT; size: few; D: TRBD1; V: TRBV27; J: TRBJ2-3
CDR3: CAWTPTTANTEAFF; DNA: TGTGCCTGGACCCCGACAACGGCGAACACTGAAGCTTTCTTT; size: .; D: .; V: TRBV30; J: TRBJ1-1
CDR3: CSVGVGRSEQFF; DNA: TGCAGCGTTGGAGTGGGTAGAAGTGAGCAGTTCTTC; size: many; D: .; V: TRBV29-1; J: TRBJ2-1
CDR3: CSARRASGSTRGETQYF; DNA: TGCAGCGCCCGTCGGGCTAGCGGGAGTACAAGGGGAGAGACCCAGTACTTC; size: few; D: TRBD2; V: TRBV29-1; J: TRBJ2-5
CDR3: CASSLSLWDTDTQYF; DNA: TGCGCCAGCAGCTTGTCGCTTTGGGACACAGATACGCAGTATTTT; size: many; D: .; V: TRBV5-1; J: TRBJ2-3
CDR3: CATSRVSGQGYYEQYF; DNA: TGTGCCACCAGCAGAGTAAGCGGACAGGGGTACTACGAGCAGTACTTC; size: few; D: TRBD1; V: TRBV15; J: TRBJ2-7
CDR3: CASSKRGLSNTGELFF; DNA: TGTGCCAGCAGCAAAAGGGGACTCAGTAACACCGGGGAGCTGTTTTTT; size: .; D: .; V: TRBV3-1; J: TRBJ2-2
CDR3: CATSDPSGAFF; DNA: TGTGCCACCAGTGATCCTTCGGGGGCTTTCTTT; size: few; D: .; V: TRBV24-1; J: TRBJ1-1
CDR3: CSVMDEKLFF; DNA: TGCAGTGTAATGGATGAAAAACTGTTTTTT; size: many; D: .; V: TRBV20-1; J: TRBJ1-4
CDR3: CASSLDSGADTQYF; DNA: TGTGCCAGCAGCTTGGACAGCGGGGCAGATACGCAGTATTTT; size: .; D: .; V: TRBV7-2; J: TRBJ2-3